Listed below are T cell receptor beta chains from one sample, sequenced in a study of cytomegalovirus exposure and HLA in healthy donors. Here immunoSEQ multiplex PCR was the method, and the copy in TCRdb shows in-frame clones only, minus some. The table includes tens of thousands of clones, over 75% detected once. The sample taken for sequencing was PBMCs. All receptors derive from a female donor in good health and CMV-seronegative. CDR3s include the opening cysteine and the closing phenylalanine or tryptophan. Fields, in order: CDR3 DNA, CDR3 protein, V gene, J gene, D gene, clone size. A D gene is named only where the DNA matches it firmly. Size tells how often a clone was seen (once, few, many) or the class of an expanded clone, and some rows leave it out.

DNA: TGTGCCAGTAGTAACAGCCGGACCGGGGAGCTGTTTTTT
CDR3: CASSNSRTGELFF
V: TRBV19
J: TRBJ2-2
D: NA
size: NA

DNA: TGTGCCAGCAGCGGGATAGCGGGGGCCCGCACAGATACGCAGTATTTT
CDR3: CASSGIAGARTDTQYF
V: TRBV11-2
J: TRBJ2-3
D: TRBD2
size: NA

DNA: TGTGCCAGCAGCCTGGTGGGACAGGGGGGGCAAGAGACCCAGTACTTC
CDR3: CASSLVGQGGQETQYF
V: TRBV5-6
J: TRBJ2-5
D: TRBD1
size: NA

DNA: TGTGCCAGCAGTGGCGCGGCGGGGCTTGAGACTGAAGCTTTCTTT
CDR3: CASSGAAGLETEAFF
V: TRBV25-1
J: TRBJ1-1
D: NA
size: NA

DNA: TGTGCCAGCAGGAAGACTGAGAACACTGAAGCTTTCTTT
CDR3: CASRKTENTEAFF
V: TRBV7-9
J: TRBJ1-1
D: NA
size: NA

DNA: TGTGCCACCCGGACTAGCGGGAGGGCCTACTCCTACGAGCAGTACTTC
CDR3: CATRTSGRAYSYEQYF
V: TRBV10-3
J: TRBJ2-7
D: TRBD2
size: NA

DNA: TGTGCCAGCAATTCACAGGGAGGGGAGCAGTACTTC
CDR3: CASNSQGGEQYF
V: TRBV2
J: TRBJ2-7
D: NA
size: NA

DNA: TGTGCCAGCAGTCCCCCCACAGGGGGACTTGAAAAACTGTTTTTT
CDR3: CASSPPTGGLEKLFF
V: TRBV6-6
J: TRBJ1-4
D: TRBD1
size: NA

DNA: TGTGCCAGCAGTTTTGTTAGGGGCGGGGGGTTGGAGACCCAGTACTTC
CDR3: CASSFVRGGGLETQYF
V: TRBV27
J: TRBJ2-5
D: TRBD2
size: NA

DNA: TGTGCCAGCAGGACGGGGGTGGGGGCTTTCTTT
CDR3: CASRTGVGAFF
V: TRBV19
J: TRBJ1-1
D: NA
size: NA

DNA: TGCGCCAGCAGCCCAACAGGGGCAAATCAGCCCCAGCATTTT
CDR3: CASSPTGANQPQHF
V: TRBV10-2
J: TRBJ1-5
D: TRBD1
size: NA

DNA: TGTGCCAGCACCGGGGATGCCTACGAGCAGTACTTC
CDR3: CASTGDAYEQYF
V: TRBV28
J: TRBJ2-7
D: NA
size: NA

DNA: TGCGCCAGCAGTGTTTATGAGGTAGCGGAGACCCAGTACTTC
CDR3: CASSVYEVAETQYF
V: TRBV10-2
J: TRBJ2-5
D: NA
size: NA

DNA: TGTGCCACCAACAGGGTCACTGAAGCTTTCTTT
CDR3: CATNRVTEAFF
V: TRBV6-1
J: TRBJ1-1
D: NA
size: NA

DNA: TGTGCCGCCGGGACAGTTACTTTAGGTGAAGCTTTCTTT
CDR3: CAAGTVTLGEAFF
V: TRBV6-5
J: TRBJ1-1
D: TRBD1
size: NA

DNA: TGTGCCAGCAGTTACCGGACAGGGGATGATACGCAGTATTTT
CDR3: CASSYRTGDDTQYF
V: TRBV6-5
J: TRBJ2-3
D: TRBD1
size: NA

DNA: TGCGCCAGCAGCCAGGCAACTAGCGGGTCAGGGAGCTTTGGGAATGAGCAGTTCTTC
CDR3: CASSQATSGSGSFGNEQFF
V: TRBV4-3
J: TRBJ2-1
D: TRBD2
size: few

DNA: TGTGCCAGCAGTTATCACGGGGGCTACGAGCAGTACTTC
CDR3: CASSYHGGYEQYF
V: TRBV6-5
J: TRBJ2-7
D: NA
size: NA

DNA: TGTGCCAGCAGTGACCCCCTCCTCGAGCGGGGGTTCGTGAGAAATGAGCAGTTCTTC
CDR3: CASSDPLLERGFVRNEQFF
V: TRBV6-4
J: TRBJ2-1
D: TRBD2
size: NA

DNA: TGTGCCAGCAGCAAAGCGGGAGACATCTACAATGAGCAGTTCTTC
CDR3: CASSKAGDIYNEQFF
V: TRBV25-1
J: TRBJ2-1
D: TRBD2
size: NA

DNA: TGTGCTAGTGGTTTAGGAGGGCCGGGCACCGGGGAGCTGTTTTTT
CDR3: CASGLGGPGTGELFF
V: TRBV12-5
J: TRBJ2-2
D: NA
size: NA

DNA: TGTGCCAGCAGTGAAGCCCTGACTGGGACCATATATTTT
CDR3: CASSEALTGTIYF
V: TRBV2
J: TRBJ1-3
D: NA
size: few

DNA: TGTGCCAGCAGTTGGAGGATCCCGGTCGAGCAGTACTTC
CDR3: CASSWRIPVEQYF
V: TRBV28
J: TRBJ2-7
D: NA
size: once